These 10 T cell receptor beta chains share one sample of origin, sequenced in a study of blood T cells in healthy people across ages. A second PCR, run for about 6 to 11 cycles, used a sample-barcoded 5' primer plus a J-beta primer mix. TCRdb reprocessed the 5' RACE reads via MiXCR and lists one record per CDR3 protein. The sample carries around 900,000 distinct CDR3 sequences, roughly 47% recorded once. Sequencing was performed on blood. Receptors originate from an older woman in good health.

The gene calls are TRBV12-3 or TRBV12-4 and TRBJ2-1; 10 bases line up with TRBD2. The length of the CDR3 is 16 residues. V trimming: 2 bases; J trimming: 9 bases; junction bases outside the gene matches: 10. The CDR3: CASSLMVLAGGGEQFF. CDR3 bases: TGTGCCAGCAGTTTAATGGTCTTAGCGGGAGGAGGTGAGCAGTTCTTC.

The chain couples TRBV29-1 to TRBJ2-7; D is ambiguous. This CDR3 is built from 14 residues. Germline V gives CDR1 SQVTM, CDR2 ANQGSEA. V was trimmed by 5 bases and J by 6 bases, leaving 20 bases between them. DNA of the CDR3: TGCAGCGTTCATATAGGGCAAAGGACCGGCGAGCAGTACTTC. This codes for CSVHIGQRTGEQYF.

The rearrangement joins TRBV7-9 to TRBJ2-1, with 7 nucleotides matching TRBD1. The J segment lost 6 bases and the V segment lost 5 bases, leaving 10 bases of the junction unmatched. The length of the CDR3 is 15 residues. CDR1 is SEHNR, CDR2 FQNEAQ, per germline (reference sequence). CDR3 region: CASSPRNRGANEQFF. In nucleotides, the CDR3 is TGTGCCAGCAGCCCCAGGAACAGGGGTGCCAATGAGCAGTTCTTC.

This clonotype was found a few times. This chain uses TRBV28 with TRBJ2-7, with no clear D. Trimming pared 5 bases from V and 11 bases from J, leaving 19 bases between. Germline lookup yields CDR1 MDHEN and CDR2 SYDVKM. The CDR3 is made up of 13 amino acids. The CDR3: CASSLFREGHEYF. The CDR3 coding sequence is TGTGCCAGCAGTCTCTTCCGAGAAGGGCATGAGTACTTC.

The chain joins TRBV20-1 to TRBJ2-4; TRBD1 matches 12 bases. Near its end, the DNA agrees better with TRBJ2-5, so the J call may be wrong. Germline values: CDR1 DFQATT, CDR2 SNEGSKA (reference sequence). This CDR3 region has 16 residues. CDR3 amino acids: CSARQTGTGGSKTQYF. In nucleotides, the CDR3 is TGCAGTGCTAGACAGACCGGGACAGGGGGCTCCAAGACCCAGTACTTC.

The CDR3 protein is CASSRPYRELNTGELFF. In DNA form, the CDR3 reads TGTGCCAGCAGCCGGCCGTACAGGGAGCTGAACACCGGGGAGCTGTTTTTT. The chain couples TRBV4-2 to TRBJ2-2; D might be TRBD1 (6 bases). The CDR3 is made up of 17 amino acids. Germline CDR1 LGHNA, CDR2 YNFKEQ. The V and J ends lost 4 bases and 1 base respectively, with 16 bases between them.

The chain links TRBV4-2 to TRBJ2-7; no clear D. V lost 0 bases, J lost 2 bases, and 20 bases lay in between. The CDR3 is made up of 18 amino acids. Germline lookup yields CDR1 LGHNA and CDR2 YNFKEQ. The CDR3 reads CASSQEMVYLGPTYEQYF. The CDR3 DNA follows: TGTGCCAGCAGCCAAGAAATGGTCTACCTAGGGCCCACCTACGAGCAGTACTTC.

The CDR3 coding sequence is TGTGCCAGTTCCCGGGAACTAGTTTCCCTCACAGATACGCAGTATTTT. Translated, it gives CASSRELVSLTDTQYF. The chain couples TRBV6-1 to TRBJ2-3; possibly TRBD2 for D (5 bases). The V gene lost 9 bases and the J gene lost 2 bases, with 21 bases spanning the gap. The V gene's germline CDR1 is MNHNS and CDR2 SASEGT. CDR3 length: 16 residues.

The CDR3 DNA is TGCAGTGCTAGAACTAGCGTGAGATCAGCCGAGCAGTTCTTC. This encodes CSARTSVRSAEQFF. The chain is built from TRBV20-1 and TRBJ2-1, with 7 bases identical to TRBD2. The CDR3 loop spans 14 amino acids. CDR1 is DFQATT and CDR2 is SNEGSKA in the germline V gene (reference sequence). Trimming removed 2 bases from V and 10 bases from J; junction bases left unmatched: 11.

This rearrangement joins TRBV20-1 to TRBJ2-5; tentative D call: TRBD1 (5 bases). Germline V gene data show CDR1 as DFQATT and CDR2 as SNEGSKA (reference sequence). Trimming left V 3 bases short and J 5 bases short, with 13 bases between. The CDR3 has 13 residues. Written as DNA, the CDR3 is TGCAGTGCTAGGCCTCAGGGCGAGGAGACCCAGTACTTC. This gives the protein CSARPQGEETQYF.